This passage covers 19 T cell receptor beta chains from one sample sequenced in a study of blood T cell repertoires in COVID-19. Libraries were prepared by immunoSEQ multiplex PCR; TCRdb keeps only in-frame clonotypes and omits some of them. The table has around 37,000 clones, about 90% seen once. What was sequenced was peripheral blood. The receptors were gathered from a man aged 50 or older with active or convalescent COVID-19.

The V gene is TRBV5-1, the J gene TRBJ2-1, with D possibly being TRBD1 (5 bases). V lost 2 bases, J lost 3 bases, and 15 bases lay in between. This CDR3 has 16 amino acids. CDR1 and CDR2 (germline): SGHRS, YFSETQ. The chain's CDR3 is CASSLGATVGYNEQFF. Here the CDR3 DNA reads TGCGCCAGCAGCTTAGGGGCCACCGTCGGCTACAATGAGCAGTTCTTC.

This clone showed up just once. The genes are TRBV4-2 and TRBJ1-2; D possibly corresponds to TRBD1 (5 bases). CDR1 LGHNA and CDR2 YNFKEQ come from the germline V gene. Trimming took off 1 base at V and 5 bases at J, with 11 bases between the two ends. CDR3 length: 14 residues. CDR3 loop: CASSQAQGWYGYTF. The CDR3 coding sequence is TGTGCCAGCAGCCAAGCCCAGGGCTGGTATGGCTACACCTTC.

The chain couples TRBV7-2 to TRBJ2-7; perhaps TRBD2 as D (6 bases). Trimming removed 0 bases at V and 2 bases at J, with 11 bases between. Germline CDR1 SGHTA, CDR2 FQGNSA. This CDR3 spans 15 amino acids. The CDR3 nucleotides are TGTGCCAGCAGCTTAGCGCTATCGGGGGCCTACGAGCAGTACTTC. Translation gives CASSLALSGAYEQYF.

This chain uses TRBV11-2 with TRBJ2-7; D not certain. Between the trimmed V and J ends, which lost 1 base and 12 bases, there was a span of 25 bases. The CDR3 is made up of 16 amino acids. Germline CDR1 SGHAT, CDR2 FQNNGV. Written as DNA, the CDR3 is TGTGCCAGCAGCTTAGGCGCGTTATTCTACGAAGAGACTGGGTACTTC. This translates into CASSLGALFYEETGYF.

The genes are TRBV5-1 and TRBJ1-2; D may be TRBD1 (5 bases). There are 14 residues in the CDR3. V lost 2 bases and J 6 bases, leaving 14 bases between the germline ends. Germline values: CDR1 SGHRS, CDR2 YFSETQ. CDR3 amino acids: CASSLWQGDHGYTF. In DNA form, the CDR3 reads TGCGCCAGCAGCTTATGGCAGGGCGATCATGGCTACACCTTC.

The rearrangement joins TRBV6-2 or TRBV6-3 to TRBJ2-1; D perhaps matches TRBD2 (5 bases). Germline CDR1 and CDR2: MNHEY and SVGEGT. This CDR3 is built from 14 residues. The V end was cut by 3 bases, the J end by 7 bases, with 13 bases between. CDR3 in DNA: TGTGCCAGCAGTTATCTCAGCAGAGGGAATGAGCAGTTCTTC. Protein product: CASSYLSRGNEQFF.

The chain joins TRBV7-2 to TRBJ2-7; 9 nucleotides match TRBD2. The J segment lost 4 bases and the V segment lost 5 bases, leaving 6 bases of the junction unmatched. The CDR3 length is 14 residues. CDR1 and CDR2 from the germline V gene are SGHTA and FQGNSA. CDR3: CASSVSGSLYEQYF. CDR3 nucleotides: TGTGCCAGCAGCGTTAGCGGGAGTCTGTACGAGCAGTACTTC.

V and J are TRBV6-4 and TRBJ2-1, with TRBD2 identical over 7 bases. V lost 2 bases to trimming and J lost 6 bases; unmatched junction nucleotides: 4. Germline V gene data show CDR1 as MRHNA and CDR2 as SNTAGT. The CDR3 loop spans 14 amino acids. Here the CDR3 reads CASSDGLDANEQFF. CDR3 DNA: TGTGCCAGCAGTGACGGACTAGATGCCAATGAGCAGTTCTTC.

The CDR3 bases are TGTGCCAGCAGTAGGGGCGAAAAACTGTTTTTT. Translation: CASSRGEKLFF. The chain has TRBV27 and TRBJ1-4; tentatively, D is TRBD1 (5 bases). V shed 5 bases and J shed 8 bases, with 6 bases lying between them. CDR1 and CDR2 from the germline V gene are MNHEY and SMNVEV (reference sequence). The CDR3 has 11 amino acids.

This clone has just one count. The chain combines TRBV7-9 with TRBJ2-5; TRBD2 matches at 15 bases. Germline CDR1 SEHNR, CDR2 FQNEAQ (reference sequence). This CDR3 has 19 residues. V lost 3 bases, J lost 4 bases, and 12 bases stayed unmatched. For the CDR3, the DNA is TGTGCCAGCAGCTTGGAGGGACTAGCGGGAGGAAGGGGGAGAGAGACCCAGTACTTC. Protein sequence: CASSLEGLAGGRGRETQYF.

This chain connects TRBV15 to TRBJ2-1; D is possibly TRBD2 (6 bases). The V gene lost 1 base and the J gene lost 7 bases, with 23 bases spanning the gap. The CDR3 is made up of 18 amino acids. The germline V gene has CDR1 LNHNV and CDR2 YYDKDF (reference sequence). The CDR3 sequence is CATSRAGKTSNRRNEQFF. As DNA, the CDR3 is TGTGCCACCAGCAGAGCGGGGAAGACTAGTAACCGCCGGAATGAGCAGTTCTTC.

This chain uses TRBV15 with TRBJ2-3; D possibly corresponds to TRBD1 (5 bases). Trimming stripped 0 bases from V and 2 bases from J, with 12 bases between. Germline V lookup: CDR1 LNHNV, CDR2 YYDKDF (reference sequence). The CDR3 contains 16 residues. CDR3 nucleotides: TGTGCCACCAGCAGAGATCTTGACAGATCCACAGATACGCAGTATTTT. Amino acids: CATSRDLDRSTDTQYF.

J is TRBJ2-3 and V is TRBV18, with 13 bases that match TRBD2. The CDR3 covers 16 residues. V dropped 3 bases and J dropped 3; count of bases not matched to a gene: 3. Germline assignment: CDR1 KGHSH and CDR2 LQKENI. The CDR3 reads CASSPGLAGATDTQYF. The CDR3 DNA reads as TGTGCCAGCTCACCCGGACTAGCGGGAGCGACAGATACGCAGTATTTT.

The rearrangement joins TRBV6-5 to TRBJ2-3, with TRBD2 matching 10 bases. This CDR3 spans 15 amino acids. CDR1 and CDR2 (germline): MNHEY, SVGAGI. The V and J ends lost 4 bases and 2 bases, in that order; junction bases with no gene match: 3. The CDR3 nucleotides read TGTGCCAGCAGTTCTAGCGGGAGTTTCACAGATACGCAGTATTTT. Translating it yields CASSSSGSFTDTQYF.

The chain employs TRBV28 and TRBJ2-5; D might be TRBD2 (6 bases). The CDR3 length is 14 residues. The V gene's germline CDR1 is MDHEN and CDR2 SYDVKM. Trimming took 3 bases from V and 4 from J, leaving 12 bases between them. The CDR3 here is CASSFGGLGETQYF. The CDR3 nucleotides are TGTGCCAGCAGTTTTGGGGGGTTGGGAGAGACCCAGTACTTC.

This CDR3 is CASSVGTGAPPNIQYF. The CDR3 DNA sequence: TGTGCCAGTAGTGTAGGGACAGGGGCTCCTCCAAACATTCAGTACTTC. This chain links TRBV19 with TRBJ2-4; 10 bases match TRBD1. Germline assignment: CDR1 LNHDA and CDR2 SQIVND (reference sequence). J lost 6 bases, V lost 5 bases, and 10 bases had no gene match. This CDR3 comprises 16 residues.

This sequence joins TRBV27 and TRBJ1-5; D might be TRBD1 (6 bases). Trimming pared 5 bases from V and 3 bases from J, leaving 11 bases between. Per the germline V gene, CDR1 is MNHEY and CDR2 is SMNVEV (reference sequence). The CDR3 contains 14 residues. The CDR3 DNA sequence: TGTGCCAGCAGTCAGACAGGTTACAATCAGCCCCAGCATTTT. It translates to CASSQTGYNQPQHF.

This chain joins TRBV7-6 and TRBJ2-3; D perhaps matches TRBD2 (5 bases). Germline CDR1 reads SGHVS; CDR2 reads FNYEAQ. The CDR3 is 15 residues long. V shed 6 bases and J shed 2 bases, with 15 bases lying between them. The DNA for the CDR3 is TGTGCCAGCAGTCTTACGGGGTTCAACACAGATACGCAGTATTTT. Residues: CASSLTGFNTDTQYF.

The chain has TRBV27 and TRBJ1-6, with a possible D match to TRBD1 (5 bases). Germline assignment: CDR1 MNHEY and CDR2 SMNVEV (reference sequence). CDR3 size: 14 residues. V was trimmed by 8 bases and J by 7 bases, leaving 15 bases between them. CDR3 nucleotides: TGTGCCAGCGGGGATAAGGGGCCCAATTCACCCCTCCACTTT. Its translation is CASGDKGPNSPLHF.